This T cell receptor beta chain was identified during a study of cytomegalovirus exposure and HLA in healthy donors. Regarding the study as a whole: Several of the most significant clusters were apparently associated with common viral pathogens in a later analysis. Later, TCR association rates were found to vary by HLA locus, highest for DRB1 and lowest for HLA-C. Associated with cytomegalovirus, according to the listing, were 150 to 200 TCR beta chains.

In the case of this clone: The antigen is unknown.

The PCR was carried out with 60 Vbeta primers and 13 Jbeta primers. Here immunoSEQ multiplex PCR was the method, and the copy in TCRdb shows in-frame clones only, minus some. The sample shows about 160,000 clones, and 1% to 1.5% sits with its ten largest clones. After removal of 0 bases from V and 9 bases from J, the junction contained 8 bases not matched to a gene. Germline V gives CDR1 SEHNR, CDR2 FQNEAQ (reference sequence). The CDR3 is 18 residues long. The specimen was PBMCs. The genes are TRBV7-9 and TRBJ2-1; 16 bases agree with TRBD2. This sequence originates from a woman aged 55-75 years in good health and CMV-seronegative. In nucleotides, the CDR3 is TGTGCCAGCAGCTTAGCGCGTGGGACTAGCGGGGGGGCCCGTGAGCAGTTCTTC. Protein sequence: CASSLARGTSGGAREQFF.